This T cell receptor (beta chain) is from a study of cytomegalovirus exposure and HLA in healthy donors. Study-level results: There were 150 to 200 TCR beta chains listed as cytomegalovirus-associated.

The primer mix had 60 Vbeta and 13 Jbeta primers. Sequenced by immunoSEQ multiplex PCR; TCRdb stores in-frame clones only, minus some. The sample lists 160,000 or so clones, about 88% occurring once. With respect to this clone: Its antigen is unknown.

Trimming removed 5 bases from V and 3 bases from J, with 5 bases in between. Germline V gene data show CDR1 as SEHNR and CDR2 as FQNEAQ (reference sequence). This CDR3 spans 11 amino acids. Input material: PBMCs. This chain links TRBV7-9 with TRBJ2-7; D not resolved. This receptor was obtained from a woman in her late teens or twenties in good health and CMV-seronegative. The CDR3 coding sequence is TGTGCCAGCAGCCCAAACTACGAGCAGTACTTC. Amino acid sequence: CASSPNYEQYF.